These 25 T cell receptor beta chains came from one sample sequenced in a study of control samples from healthy donors and cancer patients. The protocol was immunoSEQ multiplex PCR, while the TCRdb copy is restricted to in-frame clones and leaves out a portion. The sample yields 100,000 to 150,000 clones, about 90% seen once. The sample was blood. These receptors all come from a woman aged 45 to 65 in good health.

This clone has only one observation. This chain links TRBV4-1 with TRBJ1-1; D gene ambiguous. This CDR3 region has 15 residues. Germline loops: CDR1 MGHRA, CDR2 YSYEKL. Between the trimmed V and J ends, which lost 2 bases and 4 bases, there was a span of 14 bases. The CDR3 nucleotides are TGCGCCAGCAGCCAATCTAAGCTCACTGCCACTGAAGCTTTCTTT. It specifies CASSQSKLTATEAFF.

Here the CDR3 DNA reads TGTGCCCGGGGCAGGGGAACAGTACACACCTTC. Translation: CARGRGTVHTF. V usage is TRBV30 and J usage is TRBJ1-2; TRBD1 might be the D (6 bases). Between the trimmed V and J ends, which lost 8 bases and 12 bases, there was a span of 19 bases. The CDR3 has 11 residues. The germline V gene has CDR1 GTSNPN and CDR2 SVGIG (reference sequence).

The chain joins TRBV18 to TRBJ2-5; 7 nucleotides line up with TRBD2. From germline, CDR1 is KGHSH and CDR2 LQKENI. V trimming: 0 bases; J trimming: 5 bases; junction bases outside the gene matches: 12. The CDR3 contains 17 residues. The DNA of the CDR3 is TGTGCCAGCTCACCACCGATCCCCTTCGCGGGAGAGGAGACCCAGTACTTC. This encodes CASSPPIPFAGEETQYF.

The chain employs TRBV15 and TRBJ2-3; a weak D match, TRBD2 (6 bases). Germline V gene data show CDR1 as LNHNV and CDR2 as YYDKDF (reference sequence). With 3 bases removed from V and 0 bases from J, the gap between germline ends came to 10 bases. The CDR3 spans 15 residues. The CDR3: CATSSGGASTDTQYF. Here the CDR3 DNA reads TGTGCCACCAGCAGCGGGGGAGCTAGCACAGATACGCAGTATTTT.

The chain recombines TRBV7-2 with TRBJ2-1, with 7 nucleotides matching TRBD2. CDR1 and CDR2 (germline): SGHTA, FQGNSA. J lost 9 bases, V lost 8 bases, and 13 bases had no gene match. CDR3 length equals 14 residues. CDR3 residues: CASQRGRLSPEQFF. The DNA of the CDR3 is TGTGCCAGCCAGCGGGGTCGGCTGTCCCCTGAGCAGTTCTTC.

The V and J genes are TRBV11-2 and TRBJ1-3; the D gene is possibly TRBD1 (5 bases). The V end lost 5 bases, the J end lost 7 bases, and 12 bases lay between the germline ends. CDR3 length: 13 residues. Germline V CDR1 and CDR2: SGHAT, FQNNGV. The CDR3 region is CASSPQGWNTIYF. The CDR3 nucleotides are TGTGCCAGCAGCCCGCAGGGATGGAACACCATATATTTT.

V and J are TRBV5-6 and TRBJ2-7, with D unclear. V lost 2 bases and J lost 2, with 8 bases in between. The V gene's germline CDR1 is SGHDT and CDR2 YYEEEE. This CDR3 has 13 amino acids. CDR3 sequence (DNA): TGTGCCAGCAGCTTTGTCAGGACCTACGAGCAGTACTTC. Protein sequence: CASSFVRTYEQYF. Supplemented by reference TRBV5-6 and TRBJ2-7, the full variable domain reads DAGVTQSPTHLIKTRGQQVTLRCSPKSGHDTVSWYQQALGQGPQFIFQYYEEEERQRGNFPDRFSGHQFPNYSSELNVNALLLGDSALYLCASSFVRTYEQYFGPGTRLTVT.

The chain couples TRBV5-1 to TRBJ1-1; D unclear. Germline CDR1 reads SGHRS; CDR2 reads YFSETQ. The V end was cut by 5 bases, the J end by 2 bases, with 4 bases between. This CDR3 is built from 11 residues. For the CDR3, the DNA is TGCGCCAGCAGTTTAAACACTGAAGCTTTCTTT. Translating it yields CASSLNTEAFF.

V usage is TRBV5-1 and J usage is TRBJ1-2; 7 bases agree with TRBD1. Germline trimming cut 0 bases from V and 7 bases from J; bases unmatched to any gene: 0. The CDR3 spans 12 residues. Germline CDR1 SGHRS, CDR2 YFSETQ. CDR3 sequence reads: CASSLDRGGYTF. The CDR3 region has the DNA TGCGCCAGCAGCTTGGACAGGGGTGGCTACACCTTC.

This clone rates as medium-sized. This sequence joins TRBV24-1 and TRBJ1-6, with TRBD1 as a possible D gene (6 bases). The germline V gene encodes CDR1 KGHDR and CDR2 SFDVKD. The V end was cut by 6 bases, the J end by 6 bases, with 8 bases between. This CDR3 is built from 13 residues. For the CDR3, the DNA is TGTGCCACCAGTAGAGGGGGTAATTCACCCCTCCACTTT. Translated: CATSRGGNSPLHF.

The V gene is TRBV25-1, the J gene TRBJ2-7, with TRBD1 as a possible D gene (6 bases). This CDR3 contains 18 residues. Germline V gene data show CDR1 as MGHDK and CDR2 as SYGVNS. The V end was cut by 7 bases, the J end by 6 bases, with 31 bases between. The CDR3 DNA sequence: TGTGCCAGCACCCTCCCCCGAAGTATAGTCAGGGGATCGCGCGAGCAGTACTTC. Translation gives CASTLPRSIVRGSREQYF.

This sequence joins TRBV7-2 and TRBJ2-7; D uncertain. Trimming stripped 2 bases from V and 10 bases from J, with 15 bases between. This CDR3 contains 13 residues. CDR1 and CDR2 from the germline V gene are SGHTA and FQGNSA. The CDR3 DNA sequence: TGTGCCAGCAGCTTATTGTACGAAACCGAACAGTACTTC. Translated: CASSLLYETEQYF.

This rearrangement joins TRBV7-7 to TRBJ2-3; TRBD2 matches at 9 bases. The CDR3 consists of 11 residues. Germline V gene lookup returns CDR1 SSHAT and CDR2 FNYEAQ (reference sequence). The CDR3 bases are TGTGCTAGCGGGAGCGGGGATACGCAGTATTTT. Amino acids: CASGSGDTQYF.

This rearrangement joins TRBV27 to TRBJ2-3; D remains ambiguous. With 5 bases removed from V and 1 base from J, the gap between germline ends came to 13 bases. The germline gives CDR1 MNHEY, CDR2 SMNVEV (reference sequence). The CDR3 is 15 amino acids. The CDR3 loop reads CASSPLWKRTDTQYF. The CDR3 DNA follows: TGTGCCAGCAGTCCACTTTGGAAGCGCACAGATACGCAGTATTTT.

The chain has TRBV19 and TRBJ1-5; 7 bases map to TRBD1. The trim removed 6 bases at V and 0 bases at J, leaving 8 bases unmatched. This CDR3 is built from 16 residues. Germline lookup yields CDR1 LNHDA and CDR2 SQIVND (reference sequence). CDR3 nucleotide sequence: TGTGCCAGTAGACCACAGGGGAGGTATAGCAATCAGCCCCAGCATTTT. This codes for CASRPQGRYSNQPQHF.

The V call is TRBV29-1, the J call TRBJ1-2; the match to TRBD1 covers 8 bases. The CDR3 runs to 12 residues. J gave up 4 bases and V 5 bases, and 3 bases lay outside the gene matches. Germline V gene data show CDR1 as SQVTM and CDR2 as ANQGSEA. This CDR3 reads CSVLGTGYGYTF. The CDR3 bases are TGCAGCGTTCTAGGGACAGGCTATGGCTACACCTTC.

This chain connects TRBV21-1 to TRBJ2-1; the table's TRBD2 call for D was not verified on the DNA. TRBV21-1 has pseudogene status. The CDR3 contains 16 residues. This CDR3 reads CASSPNRIGGYNEQFF. The CDR3 DNA is TGTGCCAGCAGCCCAAATAGGATCGGGGGGTACAATGAGCAGTTCTTC.

The genes are TRBV12-5 and TRBJ1-5; possible D gene TRBD1, 6 bases. This CDR3 region has 13 residues. V was clipped by 9 bases and J by 4 bases, with 13 bases between them. Germline values: CDR1 LGHNT, CDR2 FRNRAP. The CDR3 region has the DNA TGTGCTAGCGCCCCAGGGGCGAATCAGCCCCAGCATTTT. Translation gives CASAPGANQPQHF.

The rearrangement links TRBV7-2 to TRBJ2-3; no firm D call. The CDR3 is 17 amino acids. Germline lookup yields CDR1 SGHTA and CDR2 FQGNSA. V lost 1 base and J 0 bases, leaving 14 bases between the germline ends. As DNA, the CDR3 is TGTGCCAGCAGCTTAGTCCCAGGAAATCCTAGCACAGATACGCAGTATTTT. Amino acid sequence: CASSLVPGNPSTDTQYF.

This chain uses TRBV30 with TRBJ2-5, with D hard to call. The CDR3 sequence is 11 residues long. The V and J ends lost 1 base and 5 bases respectively, with 5 bases between them. CDR1 is GTSNPN, CDR2 SVGIG, per germline (reference sequence). The CDR3 DNA sequence: TGTGCCTGGAGTGGTGTGGAGACCCAGTACTTC. Translated, it gives CAWSGVETQYF. The full variable domain, completed using reference TRBV30 and TRBJ2-5, is SQTIHQWPATLVQPVGSPLSLECTVEGTSNPNLYWYRQAAGRGLQLLFYSVGIGQISSEVPQNLSASRPQDRQFILSSKKLLLSDSGFYLCAWSGVETQYFGPGTRLLVL.

Written as DNA, the CDR3 is TGCAGCGTTGAAGAGTGGCAGGGAAACACCATATATTTT. Residues: CSVEEWQGNTIYF. The gene calls are TRBV29-1 and TRBJ1-3; no reliable D call. Germline V gene sequence: CDR1 SQVTM, CDR2 ANQGSEA. Deletions cut 0 bases from V and 4 bases from J, with 7 bases between. The CDR3 contains 13 residues.

CDR3 DNA: TGTGCCAGCAGTGACTCGGGGGCAGGCGGGAGCAATCAGCCCCAGCATTTT. Amino acid sequence: CASSDSGAGGSNQPQHF. This sequence joins TRBV6-4 and TRBJ1-5; TRBD1 is a possible D gene (6 bases). From germline, CDR1 is MRHNA and CDR2 SNTAGT. V lost 0 bases and J 1 base, leaving 13 bases between the germline ends. This CDR3 has 17 amino acids.

In the case of this clone: Other DNA sequences of this sample code for an identical CDR3. The chain joins TRBV19 to TRBJ1-1, with a possible D match to TRBD1 (6 bases). The CDR3 is made up of 14 amino acids. Trimming removed 3 bases from V and 2 bases from J, with 10 bases in between. Germline assignment: CDR1 LNHDA and CDR2 SQIVND (reference sequence). CDR3 sequence: CASSMGQVNTEAFF. The CDR3, as DNA: TGTGCCAGTAGTATGGGACAAGTCAACACTGAAGCTTTCTTT.

The chain combines TRBV20-1 with TRBJ1-1; 11 nucleotides align to TRBD1. V shed 6 bases, J shed 10 bases, and the junction held 4 bases outside the gene matches. The CDR3 loop spans 11 amino acids. Per germline, CDR1 DFQATT and CDR2 SNEGSKA (reference sequence). CDR3: CSAGQGARAFF. CDR3 in DNA: TGCAGTGCAGGACAGGGGGCTAGAGCTTTCTTT.

V and J are TRBV6-1 and TRBJ2-7; D is unclear. V lost 2 bases and J lost 4, with 6 bases in between. This CDR3 is built from 12 residues. The V gene's germline CDR1 is MNHNS and CDR2 SASEGT. The CDR3 DNA follows: TGTGCCAGCAGTGAATCCGGTTACGAGCAGTACTTC. This sequence encodes CASSESGYEQYF.